The 5 T cell receptor beta chains given below trace back to one sample, sequenced in a study of T cell responses to AZD1222 COVID-19 vaccine. Sequencing was performed with immunoSEQ multiplex PCR; in TCRdb, only in-frame clones are kept and a portion is missing. The table includes 100,000 to 150,000 clones, 87% detected once. The sample consisted of peripheral blood, taken on day 0 of AZD1222 vaccination. The receptors were gathered from an adult in good health.

V is TRBV5-1 and J is TRBJ1-1; 7 nucleotides agree with TRBD1. Germline V gene sequence: CDR1 SGHRS, CDR2 YFSETQ. The CDR3 runs to 15 residues. V was pared by 1 base and J by 3 bases, with 6 bases of the junction left unmatched. The CDR3 region has the DNA TGCGCCAGCAGCTTGTTCCGAGACAGGGACACTGAAGCTTTCTTT. It specifies CASSLFRDRDTEAFF.

Only a few counts were recorded for this clone. This sequence joins TRBV21-1 and TRBJ1-5; the table's TRBD1 call for D was not verified on the DNA. TRBV21-1 counts as a pseudogene. The CDR3 is 14 residues long. CDR3 in DNA: TGTGCCAGCAGCTTACCCGGGACAAGACAGCCCCAGCATTTT. Its protein is CASSLPGTRQPQHF.

The chain combines TRBV21-1 with TRBJ1-5; the DNA was not used to check the table's D call, TRBD1. TRBV21-1 is labeled a pseudogene. CDR3 length: 17 amino acids. This chain's CDR3 is CASTRGQDRGRDQPQHF. The CDR3 DNA reads TGTGCCAGCACCCGGGGTCAGGACAGGGGGCGTGATCAGCCCCAGCATTTT.

As DNA, the CDR3 is TGTGCCAGCAGCTGGGACGGGGCAGATACGCAGTATTTT. Protein product: CASSWDGADTQYF. V and J are TRBV7-9 and TRBJ2-3; either TRBD1 or TRBD2 may fit D (5 bases each). The V end lost 4 bases, the J end lost 4 bases, and 9 bases lay between the germline ends. The CDR3 is made up of 13 amino acids. Germline CDR1 SEHNR, CDR2 FQNEAQ (reference sequence).

The V call is TRBV6-1, the J call TRBJ1-3; D gene uncertain. Trimming shortened V by 2 bases and J by 1 base, and 15 bases separated the two germline ends. The CDR3 is 17 residues long. The germline V gene encodes CDR1 MNHNS and CDR2 SASEGT. Written as DNA, the CDR3 is TGTGCCAGCAGTGAAATCGTCCGGGGTTCATCTGGAAACACCATATATTTT. This codes for CASSEIVRGSSGNTIYF.